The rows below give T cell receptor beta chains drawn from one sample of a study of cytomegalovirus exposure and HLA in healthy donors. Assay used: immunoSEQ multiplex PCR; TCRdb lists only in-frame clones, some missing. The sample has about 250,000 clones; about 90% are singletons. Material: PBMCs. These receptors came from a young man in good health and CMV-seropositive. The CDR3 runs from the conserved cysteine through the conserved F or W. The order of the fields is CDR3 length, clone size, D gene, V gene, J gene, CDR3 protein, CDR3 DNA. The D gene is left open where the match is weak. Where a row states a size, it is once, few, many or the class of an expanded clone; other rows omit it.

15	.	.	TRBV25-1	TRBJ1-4	CASRQGLQGGEKLFF	TGTGCCAGCAGGCAAGGGCTGCAAGGAGGTGAAAAACTGTTTTTT
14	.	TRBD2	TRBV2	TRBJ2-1	CASSGLAGVSEQFF	TGTGCCAGCAGCGGACTAGCGGGAGTGAGTGAGCAGTTCTTC
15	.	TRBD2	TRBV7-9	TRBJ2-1	CASKSGLAGAGEQFF	TGTGCCAGCAAGAGTGGACTAGCGGGAGCGGGTGAGCAGTTCTTC
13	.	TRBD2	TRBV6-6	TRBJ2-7	CATSPSGSYEQYF	TGTGCCACCTCCCCCAGCGGGAGCTACGAGCAGTACTTC
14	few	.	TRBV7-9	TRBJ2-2	CASSSNQYTGELFF	TGTGCCAGCAGCTCCAATCAGTACACCGGGGAGCTGTTTTTT
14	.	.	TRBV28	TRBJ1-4	CASSSGSTNEKLFF	TGTGCCAGCAGTTCGGGTTCAACTAATGAAAAACTGTTTTTT
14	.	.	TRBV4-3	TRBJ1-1	CASSQDWGNTEAFF	TGCGCCAGCAGCCAAGATTGGGGGAACACTGAAGCTTTCTTT
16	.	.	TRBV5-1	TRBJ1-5	CASSLGGSDSNQPQHF	TGCGCCAGCAGCTTAGGGGGTTCAGATAGCAATCAGCCCCAGCATTTT
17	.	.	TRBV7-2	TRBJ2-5	CASSLGMSPITVETQYF	TGTGCCAGCAGCTTAGGAATGTCCCCCATAACGGTAGAGACCCAGTACTTC
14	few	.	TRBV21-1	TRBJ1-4	CASSPPSANEKLFF	TGTGCCAGCAGCCCGCCGTCGGCTAATGAAAAACTGTTTTTT
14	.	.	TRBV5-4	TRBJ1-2	CASTGLGTVDGYTF	TGTGCCAGCACCGGGTTAGGAACTGTCGATGGCTACACCTTC
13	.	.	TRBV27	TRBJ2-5	CASSLDSQETQYF	TGTGCCAGCAGTTTAGACAGTCAAGAGACCCAGTACTTC
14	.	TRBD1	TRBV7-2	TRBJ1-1	CASSSRGRENEAFF	TGTGCCAGCAGCAGCAGGGGGCGAGAGAATGAAGCTTTCTTT
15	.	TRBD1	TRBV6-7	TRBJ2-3	CASSTRDRDTDTQYF	TGTGCCAGCAGTACTCGGGACAGGGACACAGATACGCAGTATTTT
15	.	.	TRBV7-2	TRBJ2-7	CASSLGRQQLYEQYF	TGTGCCAGCAGCTTAGGTCGTCAACAGCTCTACGAGCAGTACTTC
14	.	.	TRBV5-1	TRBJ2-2	CASSQGGNTGELFF	TGCGCCAGCTCCCAGGGGGGCAACACCGGGGAGCTGTTTTTT
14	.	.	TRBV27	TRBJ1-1	CASRLPSPNTEAFF	TGTGCCAGCAGGCTCCCCAGTCCGAACACTGAAGCTTTCTTT
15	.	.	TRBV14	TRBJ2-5	CASSQWGSRQETQYF	TGTGCCAGCAGCCAATGGGGGAGTAGGCAAGAGACCCAGTACTTC
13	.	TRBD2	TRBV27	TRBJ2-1	CASTTSGGYEQFF	TGTGCCAGCACCACCAGCGGGGGGTATGAGCAGTTCTTC
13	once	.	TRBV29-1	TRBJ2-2	CSVEGGNTGELFF	TGCAGCGTTGAGGGGGGGAACACCGGGGAGCTGTTTTTT
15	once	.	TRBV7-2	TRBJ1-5	CASSLVFGGNQPQHF	TGTGCCAGCAGCTTAGTATTCGGGGGGAATCAGCCCCAGCATTTT
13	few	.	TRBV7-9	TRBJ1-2	CASSWGDGHGYTF	TGTGCCAGCAGCTGGGGGGACGGCCATGGCTACACCTTC
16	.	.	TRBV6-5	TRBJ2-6	CASSYVAGSGANVLTF	TGTGCCAGCAGTTACGTAGCAGGCTCTGGGGCCAACGTCCTGACTTTC
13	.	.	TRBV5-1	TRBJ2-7	CASSLSFREQQYF	TGCGCCAGCAGCTTGAGTTTCAGGGAACAGCAGTACTTC
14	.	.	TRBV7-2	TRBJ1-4	CASSFTGGIEKLFF	TGTGCCAGCAGCTTTACCGGAGGCATCGAAAAACTGTTTTTT
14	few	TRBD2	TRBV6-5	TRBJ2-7	CASSTSGRSYEQYF	TGTGCCAGCAGTACTAGCGGGAGGAGTTACGAGCAGTACTTC
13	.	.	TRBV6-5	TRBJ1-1	CASSPGTVTEAFF	TGTGCCAGCAGTCCGGGGACTGTCACTGAAGCTTTCTTT
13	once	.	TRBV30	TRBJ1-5	CAWALGEGQPQHF	TGTGCCTGGGCTCTGGGGGAGGGTCAGCCCCAGCATTTT
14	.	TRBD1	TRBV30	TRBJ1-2	CAWAKDRAFYGYTF	TGTGCCTGGGCTAAGGACAGGGCCTTCTATGGCTACACCTTC
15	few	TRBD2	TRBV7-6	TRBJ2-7	CASSPTGLAETEQYF	TGTGCCAGCAGCCCAACGGGACTAGCGGAGACCGAGCAGTACTTC
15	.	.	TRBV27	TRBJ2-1	CASSLFGSPYNEQFF	TGTGCCAGCAGTCTTTTCGGGAGTCCCTACAATGAGCAGTTCTTC
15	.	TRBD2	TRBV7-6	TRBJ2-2	CASKTSGSITGELFF	TGTGCCAGCAAGACTAGCGGGAGTATCACCGGGGAGCTGTTTTTT
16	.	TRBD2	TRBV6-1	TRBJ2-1	CASSGLREGPQNEQFF	TGTGCCAGCAGTGGTTTGCGGGAGGGCCCTCAAAATGAGCAGTTCTTC
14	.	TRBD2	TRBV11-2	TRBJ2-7	CASASGTISGEQYF	TGTGCCAGCGCGTCCGGGACTATATCTGGCGAGCAGTACTTC
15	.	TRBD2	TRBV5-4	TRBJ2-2	CASSPWTSGTGELFF	TGTGCCAGCAGCCCTTGGACTAGCGGAACCGGGGAGCTGTTTTTT
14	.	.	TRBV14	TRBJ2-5	CASSPGLLQETQYF	TGTGCCAGCAGCCCGGGACTGCTCCAAGAGACCCAGTACTTC
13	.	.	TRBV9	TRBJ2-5	CASSVRQGETQYF	TGTGCCAGCAGCGTACGCCAGGGGGAGACCCAGTACTTC
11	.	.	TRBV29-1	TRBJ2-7	CSVGGVGEQYF	TGCAGCGTTGGGGGAGTAGGGGAGCAGTACTTC
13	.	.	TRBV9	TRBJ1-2	CASSVEVEGGYTF	TGTGCCAGCAGCGTAGAGGTTGAGGGTGGCTACACCTTC
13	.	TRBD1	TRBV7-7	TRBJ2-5	CASSAQGWETQYF	TGTGCCAGCAGCGCACAGGGGTGGGAGACCCAGTACTTC
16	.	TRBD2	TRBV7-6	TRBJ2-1	CASSLSSGSIYNEQFF	TGTGCCAGCAGCTTAAGTAGCGGGAGTATCTACAATGAGCAGTTCTTC
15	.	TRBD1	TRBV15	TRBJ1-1	CATSRDSRTGVHAFF	TGTGCCACCAGCAGAGATTCACGGACAGGCGTGCACGCTTTCTTT